This record concerns one T cell receptor beta chain sequence. Its antigen is currently unknown. This specimen comes from a study of shared clonotypes between healthy human individuals. As for the study in general: Three plates each covered CD4 naive and memory; CD8 naive two, CD8 memory one. Study-level points and caveats: Memory subsets had estimated richness that was generally smaller than that of naive subsets.

V was clipped by 0 bases and J by 10 bases, with 10 bases between them. CDR1 WSHSY and CDR2 SAAADI come from the germline V gene. This CDR3 spans 13 amino acids. CD45RO-negative, CCR7-positively selected cells formed the naive CD8 fraction, excluding terminally differentiated effector memory CD45RA+ cells. Recent acute infections and vaccinations were absent in the healthy HIV-negative adult donors. Donors were Caucasian adults residing in Nashville, Tennessee, USA. Sequencing was performed with immunoSEQ multiplex PCR; in TCRdb, only in-frame clones are kept and a portion is missing. Here the sample spans around 1.9 million clones, about 93% being singletons.

The J gene is TRBJ1-5, the V gene TRBV10-2; D uncertain. Input material: naive CD8+ T cells from PBMCs. The TCR comes from a man in his late teens or twenties in good health. Some clones in this sample may be carry-over from other donors' samples. CDR3 residues: CASSESLWQPQHF. CDR3 in DNA: TGCGCCAGCAGTGAGTCGCTCTGGCAACCCCAGCATTTT.